This TCR beta chain was found in a study of blood T cells in healthy people across ages. Study-wide results and limits: The unknown donor CMV status may have confounded expanded clonotype changes.

V was cut by 0 bases and J by 9 bases, with 15 bases left in between. Looked up from germline, CDR1 is LGHDT and CDR2 is YNNKEL (reference sequence). This CDR3 spans 16 amino acids. A J-beta primer mix and a sample-barcoded 5' primer were used in a second PCR of about 6 to 12 cycles. MiXCR, run by TCRdb on the 5' RACE reads, gives a single entry per CDR3 protein. This sample has about 640,000 distinct CDR3 sequences; 58% occur once, and the top ten carry roughly 34%. In regard to this clonotype: Its matching antigen is unknown.

V gene TRBV3-1 combines with J gene TRBJ2-6; a possible D gene is TRBD1 (5 bases). What was sequenced was blood. The clonotype originates from a man aged 60-69 years in good health. For the CDR3, the DNA is TGTGCCAGCAGCCAAGATGTGGGGCAAGTCCACAACGTCCTGACTTTC. This sequence encodes CASSQDVGQVHNVLTF. Based on the CDR3 plus reference TRBV3-1 and TRBJ2-6, the full variable domain is DTAVSQTPKYLVTQMGNDKSIKCEQNLGHDTMYWYKQDSKKFLKIMFSYNNKELIINETVPNRFSPKSPDKAHLNLHINSLELGDSAVYFCASSQDVGQVHNVLTFGAGSRLTVL.